These 22 T cell receptor beta chains originate from one sample sequenced in a study of shared T cell receptors in the human thymus. Generated by immunoSEQ multiplex PCR, the TCRdb table keeps only in-frame clones and is missing some. Among around 340,000 clones listed, about 95% were seen once. Specimen: thymocytes. These receptors were obtained from a human donor.

The chain employs TRBV11-2 and TRBJ2-5; perhaps TRBD2 as D (5 bases). The CDR3 is 14 residues long. Trimming left V 3 bases short and J 4 bases short, with 12 bases between. CDR1 and CDR2 from the germline V gene are SGHAT and FQNNGV. For the CDR3, the DNA is TGTGCCAGCAGCTTGGGGAGAAGGCGAGAGACCCAGTACTTC. Its protein product is CASSLGRRRETQYF.

The V and J genes are TRBV6-1 and TRBJ1-2; D is unclear. This CDR3 is 17 amino acids long. V gave up 2 bases and J gave up 3 bases, with 19 bases separating them. Germline lookup yields CDR1 MNHNS and CDR2 SASEGT. CDR3 bases: TGTGCCAGCAGTGAAACTTCGTATGGGCCACTTCACTATGGCTACACCTTC. It specifies CASSETSYGPLHYGYTF.

The chain uses TRBV6-5 and TRBJ2-1; the D gene could be TRBD1 or TRBD2 (5 bases each). V lost 0 bases and J 9 bases, leaving 15 bases between the germline ends. This CDR3 has 15 amino acids. Germline lookup yields CDR1 MNHEY and CDR2 SVGAGI. The CDR3, as DNA: TGTGCCAGCAGTTACTCGGACGGGGCGCAGGCTGAGCAGTTCTTC. Its protein is CASSYSDGAQAEQFF.

The rearrangement joins TRBV27 to TRBJ1-6; 10 bases map to TRBD1. Germline CDR1 and CDR2: MNHEY and SMNVEV (reference sequence). The CDR3 spans 18 residues. The V segment lost 5 bases and the J segment 3 bases; nucleotides outside the gene matches: 10. The CDR3 spells CASSTYRTGGVYNSPLHF. The CDR3 coding sequence is TGTGCCAGCAGTACCTACCGGACAGGGGGGGTCTATAATTCACCCCTCCACTTT.

The chain combines TRBV18 with TRBJ2-7, with no clear D. Germline CDR1 is KGHSH and CDR2 is LQKENI. CDR3 length: 15 amino acids. V was pared by 2 bases and J by 2 bases, with 13 bases between. The CDR3 reads CASSPGSHLTYEQYF. For the CDR3, the DNA is TGTGCCAGCTCACCAGGGTCTCACCTTACCTACGAGCAGTACTTC.

Regarding this clone: A junction boundary mismatches the germline segment, possibly from a read error. The chain carries TRBV7-2 and TRBJ1-2; unclear D gene. CDR3 length: 12 residues. Per the germline V gene, CDR1 is SGHTA and CDR2 is FQGNSA. As DNA, the CDR3 is TGTGCCAGCAGCCTAGCGGGAGCTGGCTACACCTTC. Translation gives CASSLAGAGYTF.

The rearrangement uses TRBV7-2 and TRBJ1-5; no reliable D call. V was cut by 4 bases and J by 6 bases, with 19 bases left in between. CDR3 length: 16 residues. The V gene's germline CDR1 is SGHTA and CDR2 FQGNSA. This CDR3 is CASSYNRDSSGQPQHF. Written as DNA, the CDR3 is TGTGCCAGCAGCTACAATAGGGATTCCTCGGGTCAGCCCCAGCATTTT.

The rearrangement uses TRBV28 and TRBJ2-1; 10 bases map to TRBD1. V trimming: 4 bases; J trimming: 7 bases; junction bases outside the gene matches: 4. There are 14 residues in the CDR3. Germline V lookup: CDR1 MDHEN, CDR2 SYDVKM. Here the CDR3 reads CASSSDRGRNEQFF. CDR3 DNA sequence: TGTGCCAGCAGTTCTGACAGGGGGCGGAATGAGCAGTTCTTC.

The chain employs TRBV28 and TRBJ2-6; 8 bases fit TRBD1. The CDR3 has 20 residues. Per the germline V gene, CDR1 is MDHEN and CDR2 is SYDVKM. The V segment lost 2 bases and the J segment 0 bases; nucleotides outside the gene matches: 12. CDR3 bases: TGTGCCAGCAGTTTAGAGATCGGGGACAGGATCATCTCTGGGGCCAACGTCCTGACTTTC. Amino acid sequence: CASSLEIGDRIISGANVLTF.

The CDR3 loop reads CASRPSPGLGFYNEQFF. CDR3 nucleotides: TGTGCCAGCAGGCCTTCTCCAGGGTTAGGCTTCTACAATGAGCAGTTCTTC. The chain recombines TRBV5-6 with TRBJ2-1; TRBD1 is a possible D gene (5 bases). Trimming pared 5 bases from V and 3 bases from J, leaving 21 bases between. Looked up from germline, CDR1 is SGHDT and CDR2 is YYEEEE. The CDR3 consists of 17 residues.

The J gene is TRBJ2-1, the V gene TRBV5-6; no firm D call. Deletions cut 4 bases from V and 10 bases from J, with 12 bases between. The V gene's germline CDR1 is SGHDT and CDR2 YYEEEE. The CDR3 is 12 residues long. The DNA of the CDR3 is TGTGCCAGCAGCAAGCGTCAAGGGGAGCAGTTCTTC. It yields the protein CASSKRQGEQFF. Variable domain in full (rest from reference TRBV5-6 and TRBJ2-1): DAGVTQSPTHLIKTRGQQVTLRCSPKSGHDTVSWYQQALGQGPQFIFQYYEEEERQRGNFPDRFSGHQFPNYSSELNVNALLLGDSALYLCASSKRQGEQFFGPGTRLTVL.

This chain uses TRBV29-1 with TRBJ2-3; 9 bases map to TRBD2. CDR3 length equals 13 residues. The junction had 3 bases not matched to a gene; V was cut back by 3 bases and J by 5 bases. Germline CDR1 and CDR2: SQVTM and ANQGSEA. The CDR3 is CSVDPLAGDTQYF. The CDR3 DNA reads as TGCAGCGTTGACCCACTAGCGGGAGATACGCAGTATTTT.

V is TRBV7-9 and J is TRBJ2-5, with 10 nucleotides matching TRBD2. The V segment lost 1 base and the J segment 2 bases; nucleotides outside the gene matches: 13. This CDR3 has 19 amino acids. In germline, CDR1 is SEHNR, CDR2 FQNEAQ (reference sequence). CDR3: CASSLGFGLAGALQETQYF. The DNA of the CDR3 is TGTGCCAGCAGCTTAGGTTTCGGGCTAGCGGGAGCCTTGCAAGAGACCCAGTACTTC.

To note about this clone: Additional DNA sequences in this sample encode the identical CDR3. This chain joins TRBV7-2 and TRBJ2-7; 12 bases align to TRBD2. V gave up 5 bases and J gave up 3 bases; unmatched junction bases: 2. Germline CDR1 and CDR2: SGHTA and FQGNSA. The CDR3 totals 14 residues. The CDR3 DNA reads TGTGCCAGCAGCCCGACTAGCGGGAGCTACGAGCAGTACTTC. Encoded protein: CASSPTSGSYEQYF.

The V call is TRBV28, the J call TRBJ2-3; D is perhaps TRBD2 (6 bases). The germline V gene encodes CDR1 MDHEN and CDR2 SYDVKM. This CDR3 is built from 17 residues. Trimming removed 4 bases from V and 3 bases from J, with 20 bases in between. CDR3 amino acids: CASSWRARSLVTDTQYF. In nucleotides, the CDR3 is TGTGCCAGCAGTTGGAGGGCACGATCACTAGTGACAGATACGCAGTATTTT.

The chain combines TRBV15 with TRBJ2-7; D call uncertain. The ends were cut back, 5 bases at V and 0 bases at J, with 11 bases in the middle. The germline V gene has CDR1 LNHNV and CDR2 YYDKDF (reference sequence). This CDR3 has 14 residues. CDR3: CATSPRTVSYEQYF. In DNA form, the CDR3 reads TGTGCCACCAGCCCCCGGACGGTCTCCTACGAGCAGTACTTC. Looking up the rest from reference TRBV15 and TRBJ2-7 gives the full variable domain: DAMVIQNPRYQVTQFGKPVTLSCSQTLNHNVMYWYQQKSSQAPKLLFHYYDKDFNNEADTPDNFQSRRPNTSFCFLDIRSPGLGDTAMYLCATSPRTVSYEQYFGPGTRLTVT.

The genes are TRBV5-1 and TRBJ2-1, with 8 nucleotides matching TRBD2. Germline V gene sequence: CDR1 SGHRS, CDR2 YFSETQ. J lost 2 bases, V lost 4 bases, and 8 bases had no gene match. This CDR3 has 16 residues. CDR3 residues: CASSPGVLAAYNEQFF. In nucleotides, the CDR3 is TGCGCCAGCAGCCCGGGGGTACTAGCGGCCTACAATGAGCAGTTCTTC.

The rearrangement uses TRBV5-6 and TRBJ2-6; D is ambiguous. Trimming took off 0 bases at V and 4 bases at J, with 5 bases between the two ends. The length of the CDR3 is 14 residues. The V gene's germline CDR1 is SGHDT and CDR2 YYEEEE. CDR3 in DNA: TGTGCCAGCAGCTTGGCCACCGGGGCCAACGTCCTGACTTTC. This translates into CASSLATGANVLTF.

V usage is TRBV7-9 and J usage is TRBJ2-7; TRBD1 might be the D (5 bases). Germline values: CDR1 SEHNR, CDR2 FQNEAQ (reference sequence). The CDR3 consists of 13 residues. V lost 3 bases and J 2 bases, leaving 8 bases between the germline ends. This chain's CDR3 is CASSFQGAYEQYF. The CDR3 DNA is TGTGCCAGCAGCTTTCAAGGGGCCTACGAGCAGTACTTC.

The chain recombines TRBV11-2 with TRBJ2-5; perhaps D is TRBD1 or TRBD2 (5 bases each). The germline V and J ends were trimmed by 4 bases and 2 bases, with 11 bases remaining between them. Germline V gene data show CDR1 as SGHAT and CDR2 as FQNNGV. The CDR3 totals 14 residues. CDR3 residues: CASSSPRGQETQYF. The CDR3 DNA reads TGTGCCAGCAGCTCCCCGAGGGGACAAGAGACCCAGTACTTC.

This chain links TRBV5-4 with TRBJ1-1, with D tentatively TRBD1 (6 bases). V lost 2 bases, J lost 1 base, and 15 bases lay in between. Germline V CDR1 and CDR2: SGHNT, YYREEE (reference sequence). This CDR3 contains 16 residues. CDR3 coding DNA: TGTGCCAGCAGCTTCATGGGGGCGAAAGGGAACACTGAAGCTTTCTTT. It encodes CASSFMGAKGNTEAFF.

V and J are TRBV4-2 and TRBJ1-3; D may be TRBD1 (6 bases). Trimming took 3 bases from V and 0 from J, leaving 12 bases between them. The CDR3 totals 16 residues. Germline CDR1 is LGHNA and CDR2 is YNFKEQ. This chain's CDR3 is CASSQPTGHSGNTIYF. CDR3 nucleotide sequence: TGTGCCAGCAGCCAGCCGACAGGCCACTCTGGAAACACCATATATTTT.